The 27 T cell receptor beta chains given below trace back to one sample, sequenced in a study of blood T cell repertoires in COVID-19. Method: immunoSEQ multiplex PCR; TCRdb's copy keeps in-frame clones and lacks some. The sample carries 100,000 to 150,000 clones, 88% recorded once. Input material: peripheral blood. The receptors here all came from a man aged 70-80 years with active COVID-19.

V gene TRBV7-2 combines with J gene TRBJ1-5; D unresolved. Trimming left V 3 bases short and J 4 bases short, with 10 bases between. CDR3 size: 14 residues. CDR1 SGHTA and CDR2 FQGNSA come from the germline V gene. The CDR3 loop reads CASSFSGRNQPQHF. The DNA of the CDR3 is TGTGCCAGCAGCTTTTCGGGTAGAAATCAGCCCCAGCATTTT.

This clone came up a few times. The rearrangement links TRBV4-1 to TRBJ1-5, with 8 bases that match TRBD1. The CDR3 length is 15 residues. CDR1 is MGHRA, CDR2 YSYEKL, per germline. After removal of 5 bases from V and 3 bases from J, the junction contained 6 bases not matched to a gene. The CDR3, as DNA: TGCGCCAGCAGCAAGGACAGGGACCCCAATCAGCCCCAGCATTTT. It yields the protein CASSKDRDPNQPQHF.

This sequence joins TRBV7-3 and TRBJ2-5; 9 nucleotides match TRBD2. This CDR3 is built from 16 residues. V shed 0 bases and J 3 bases; nucleotides not matched to a gene: 5. Germline V gene data show CDR1 as SGHTA and CDR2 as FQGTGA. The CDR3 nucleotides are TGTGCCAGCAGCTTAACGGGGGCTAGCGGGGAAGAGACCCAGTACTTC. It codes for CASSLTGASGEETQYF.

The chain joins TRBV2 to TRBJ2-2; D is unresolved. In germline, CDR1 is SNHLY, CDR2 FYNNEI. The V and J ends lost 1 base and 3 bases respectively, with 3 bases between them. CDR3 length equals 13 residues. In nucleotides, the CDR3 is TGTGCCAGCAGTGAAGACTACACCGGGGAGCTGTTTTTT. It encodes CASSEDYTGELFF.

The chain combines TRBV28 with TRBJ1-4; the D gene is possibly TRBD1 (5 bases). This CDR3 comprises 13 residues. Per germline, CDR1 MDHEN and CDR2 SYDVKM. V shed 8 bases and J shed 4 bases, with 11 bases lying between them. CDR3 nucleotide sequence: TGTGCCAGCTACAGGTCCCTTAATGAAAAACTGTTTTTT. Translation: CASYRSLNEKLFF.

The CDR3 sequence: CASSPGAGGDTQYF. CDR3 nucleotide sequence: TGCGCCAGTTCCCCAGGGGCGGGAGGAGATACGCAGTATTTT. The chain has TRBV5-1 and TRBJ2-3; 8 nucleotides agree with TRBD2. Germline CDR1 and CDR2: SGHRS and YFSETQ. The trim removed 8 bases at V and 5 bases at J, leaving 10 bases unmatched. The CDR3 is 14 amino acids.

The chain combines TRBV3-1 (or the pseudogene TRBV3-2) with TRBJ2-7; TRBD1 agrees at 10 bases. Germline V gene data show CDR1 as LGHDT and CDR2 as YNNKEL (reference sequence). This CDR3 region has 16 residues. V lost 1 base and J lost 2; bases outside the gene matches: 5. CDR3 DNA: TGTGCCAGCAGCCAAGTCTTAGGGACAGGGGCCTACGAGCAGTACTTC. Protein: CASSQVLGTGAYEQYF.

The gene calls are TRBV6-1 and TRBJ2-7; 11 positions match TRBD2. Germline V gene data show CDR1 as MNHNS and CDR2 as SASEGT. V was pared by 2 bases and J by 5 bases, with 8 bases of the junction left unmatched. CDR3 length equals 16 residues. The DNA of the CDR3 is TGTGCCAGCAGTGAAAAGGGAACTAGCGGGAGTCACGAGCAGTACTTC. It is translated as CASSEKGTSGSHEQYF.

The J gene is TRBJ1-1, the V gene TRBV7-2, with D tentatively TRBD1 (6 bases). Looked up from germline, CDR1 is SGHTA and CDR2 is FQGNSA. CDR3 length: 17 amino acids. V lost 1 base, J lost 5 bases, and 20 bases lay in between. In nucleotides, the CDR3 is TGTGCCAGCAGCTTAGACGTACGGGGGGCCGTGATTACTGAAGCTTTCTTT. Its translation is CASSLDVRGAVITEAFF.

The V and J genes are TRBV28 and TRBJ2-3; 9 positions agree with TRBD2. The CDR3 has 18 residues. Germline assignment: CDR1 MDHEN and CDR2 SYDVKM. V was pared by 2 bases and J by 1 base, with 10 bases of the junction left unmatched. This CDR3 reads CASSLGWGGRDRTDTQYF. The CDR3 DNA follows: TGTGCCAGCAGTTTAGGTTGGGGCGGGAGGGATCGCACAGATACGCAGTATTTT.

V usage is TRBV9 and J usage is TRBJ1-2; weak D call: TRBD1 (5 bases). V was trimmed by 2 bases and J by 2 bases, leaving 10 bases between them. The CDR3 consists of 14 residues. Germline V gene lookup returns CDR1 SGDLS and CDR2 YYNGEE. In DNA, the CDR3 is TGTGCCAGCAGCGTGGAGGGACCAAACTATGGCTACACCTTC. Its protein is CASSVEGPNYGYTF.

The chain couples TRBV10-1 to TRBJ2-1; TRBD2 matches at 11 bases. Germline values: CDR1 WNHNN, CDR2 SYGVQD (reference sequence). The CDR3 is 15 amino acids. The V segment lost 2 bases and the J segment 7 bases; nucleotides outside the gene matches: 4. CDR3 loop: CASSEPGLAENEQFF. The CDR3 DNA follows: TGCGCCAGCAGTGAGCCGGGACTAGCGGAGAATGAGCAGTTCTTC.

The genes are TRBV18 and TRBJ1-1, with no clear D. This CDR3 spans 12 amino acids. The V end lost 5 bases, the J end lost 11 bases, and 15 bases lay between the germline ends. The germline CDR1 and CDR2 sequences are KGHSH and LQKENI. As DNA, the CDR3 is TGTGCCAGCTCATCACTCACGGAGGTGGCTTTCTTT. Translation gives CASSSLTEVAFF.

This chain uses TRBV28 with TRBJ2-1; 15 bases are a match to TRBD2. This CDR3 comprises 15 residues. V lost 6 bases and J lost 10; bases outside the gene matches: 7. Germline values: CDR1 MDHEN, CDR2 SYDVKM. The CDR3 loop is CASSRPGLAGGEQFF. CDR3 in DNA: TGTGCCAGCAGCCGCCCGGGACTAGCGGGAGGCGAGCAGTTCTTC. Looking up the rest from reference TRBV28 and TRBJ2-1 gives the full variable domain: DVKVTQSSRYLVKRTGEKVFLECVQDMDHENMFWYRQDPGLGLRLIYFSYDVKMKEKGDIPEGYSVSREKKERFSLILESASTNQTSMYLCASSRPGLAGGEQFFGPGTRLTVL.

This chain uses TRBV5-1 with TRBJ2-1; TRBD2 aligns across 9 bases. This CDR3 contains 16 residues. Germline trimming cut 0 bases from V and 9 bases from J; bases unmatched to any gene: 10. Germline CDR1 reads SGHRS; CDR2 reads YFSETQ. CDR3 residues: CASSLVAGGPGAEQFF. The DNA of the CDR3 is TGCGCCAGCAGCTTGGTGGCGGGAGGGCCGGGAGCTGAGCAGTTCTTC.

In this sample, this clone turned up a few times. Relative to the germline gene, one junction end is altered; a read error may explain this. J is TRBJ2-1 and V is TRBV27; TRBD2 might be the D (6 bases). Germline loops: CDR1 MNHEY, CDR2 SMNVEV (reference sequence). The CDR3 consists of 13 residues. Here the CDR3 DNA reads TGTGCCAGCAGTTTAAATGGGGCGGGGTCGGTCATCTTC. Protein product: CASSLNGAGSVIF.

The genes are TRBV5-1 and TRBJ2-7; weak D call: TRBD1 (6 bases). The germline gives CDR1 SGHRS, CDR2 YFSETQ. The CDR3 loop spans 14 amino acids. Trimming left V 2 bases short and J 1 base short, with 10 bases between. Written as DNA, the CDR3 is TGCGCCAGCAGCTTACAGGGTGGTTCCTACGAGCAGTACTTC. Translation gives CASSLQGGSYEQYF.

V and J are TRBV3-1 (or the pseudogene TRBV3-2) and TRBJ2-2; 12 bases fit TRBD2. Germline V gene lookup returns CDR1 LGHDT and CDR2 YNNKEL (reference sequence). Trimming cost V 2 bases and J 4 bases; bases outside gene matches: 5. This CDR3 is built from 17 residues. The CDR3 spells CASSQIGLAGFTGELFF. The CDR3 DNA follows: TGTGCCAGCAGCCAAATCGGACTAGCGGGATTCACCGGGGAGCTGTTTTTT.

The rearrangement links TRBV24-1 to TRBJ2-2, with 14 nucleotides matching TRBD2. Trimming at V came to 9 bases and at J to 3 bases, leaving 5 bases not matched to a gene. The germline gives CDR1 KGHDR, CDR2 SFDVKD. This CDR3 has 16 amino acids. The chain's CDR3 is CATGTSGRSDTGELFF. The CDR3 DNA follows: TGTGCCACCGGGACTAGCGGGAGATCGGACACCGGGGAGCTGTTTTTT.

A few counts support this clone. This rearrangement joins TRBV5-4 to TRBJ2-7; 10 nucleotides align to TRBD1. The CDR3 runs 15 residues. The trim removed 4 bases at V and 6 bases at J, leaving 10 bases unmatched. Germline-derived CDR1 and CDR2 are SGHNT and YYREEE (reference sequence). The CDR3: CASSLRSGQGVEQYF. CDR3 nucleotides: TGTGCCAGCAGCCTTAGGTCCGGACAGGGGGTCGAGCAGTACTTC.

The CDR3 sequence: CASSPSGAGYNEQFF. DNA of the CDR3: TGTGCCAGCAGCCCAAGCGGGGCCGGCTACAATGAGCAGTTCTTC. The rearrangement uses TRBV7-9 and TRBJ2-1, with 7 bases lining up with TRBD2. CDR1 SEHNR and CDR2 FQNEAQ come from the germline V gene (reference sequence). V lost 5 bases to trimming and J lost 3 bases; unmatched junction nucleotides: 7. The CDR3 has 15 residues.

The rearrangement links TRBV5-1 to TRBJ2-2, with 8 bases aligning to TRBD1. J gave up 7 bases and V 3 bases, and 8 bases lay outside the gene matches. CDR1 is SGHRS and CDR2 is YFSETQ in the germline V gene. The CDR3 covers 15 residues. The DNA of the CDR3 is TGCGCCAGCAGCTCCTTGACAGGGGTCGGCGGGGAGCTGTTTTTT. This sequence encodes CASSSLTGVGGELFF.

The J gene is TRBJ2-3, the V gene TRBV24-1, with TRBD1 matching over 8 bases. Germline-derived CDR1 and CDR2 are KGHDR and SFDVKD. This CDR3 contains 14 residues. After removal of 4 bases from V and 6 bases from J, the junction contained 5 bases not matched to a gene. CDR3 sequence: CATSERTGYDTQYF. CDR3 in DNA: TGTGCCACCAGTGAGCGGACAGGGTATGATACGCAGTATTTT.

The V gene is TRBV7-9, the J gene TRBJ1-5, with 7 bases matching TRBD1. The J segment lost 2 bases and the V segment lost 4 bases, leaving 8 bases of the junction unmatched. Germline CDR1 and CDR2: SEHNR and FQNEAQ (reference sequence). The length of the CDR3 is 16 residues. CDR3 residues: CASSSSGGGGNQPQHF. CDR3 coding DNA: TGTGCCAGCAGCTCTTCAGGGGGAGGAGGCAATCAGCCCCAGCATTTT.

V gene TRBV29-1 combines with J gene TRBJ1-2; 9 bases match TRBD1. V lost 4 bases to trimming and J lost 7 bases; unmatched junction nucleotides: 4. Germline lookup yields CDR1 SQVTM and CDR2 ANQGSEA. CDR3 length: 12 residues. CDR3 region: CSVVQGAGGYTF. In DNA, the CDR3 is TGCAGCGTTGTACAGGGGGCCGGTGGCTACACCTTC.

This chain joins TRBV10-3 and TRBJ1-1, with 9 bases matching TRBD1. Trimming took 2 bases from V and 1 from J; bases not matched to a gene: 5. Germline V lookup: CDR1 ENHRY, CDR2 SYGVKD. CDR3 length: 16 residues. Here the CDR3 reads CAISERGTGPNTEAFF. CDR3 nucleotide sequence: TGTGCCATCAGTGAGCGGGGGACAGGGCCGAACACTGAAGCTTTCTTT.

The table lists this clone with a few counts. The chain employs TRBV28 and TRBJ1-6; 7 nucleotides line up with TRBD1. This CDR3 contains 16 residues. V lost 7 bases to trimming and J lost 0 bases; unmatched junction nucleotides: 6. CDR1 and CDR2 from the germline V gene are MDHEN and SYDVKM. CDR3 sequence reads: CASTSRGSSYNSPLHF. The CDR3 DNA is TGTGCCAGCACCAGCAGGGGGAGCTCCTATAATTCACCCCTCCACTTT.